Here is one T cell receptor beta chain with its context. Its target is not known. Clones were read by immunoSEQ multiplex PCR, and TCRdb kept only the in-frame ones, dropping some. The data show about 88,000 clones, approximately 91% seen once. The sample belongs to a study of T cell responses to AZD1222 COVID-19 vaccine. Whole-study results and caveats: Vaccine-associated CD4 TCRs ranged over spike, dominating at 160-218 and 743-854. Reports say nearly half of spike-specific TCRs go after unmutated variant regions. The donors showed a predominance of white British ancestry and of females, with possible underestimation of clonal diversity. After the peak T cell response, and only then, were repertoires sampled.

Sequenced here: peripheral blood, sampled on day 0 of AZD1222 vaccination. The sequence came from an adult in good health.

CDR3 sequence (DNA): TGTGCTAGTGGTTTGGTACCAAATGCTTACGAGCAGTACTTC. Translating gives CASGLVPNAYEQYF. The chain links TRBV12-5 to TRBJ2-7; D not certain. CDR1 is LGHNT and CDR2 is FRNRAP in the germline V gene. This CDR3 has 14 amino acids. With 0 bases removed from V and 4 bases from J, the gap between germline ends came to 10 bases.